Listed below are T cell receptor beta chains from one sample, sequenced in a study of T cell repertoires in cytomegalovirus infection. From the reads, TCRdb called clonotypes with MiXCR, one entry per CDR3 protein. The sample records about 900,000 distinct CDR3 sequences, 31% being singletons. Which antigens these TCRs recognize remains unknown. The starting material was cultured CD8+ T cells from PBMCs, obtained from culture after CMV antigen stimulation. All receptors derive from a human donor in good health (CMV status not recorded). Some clones in this sample may be carry-over from other donors' samples. The CDR3 runs from the conserved cysteine through the conserved F or W. Fields, in order: clone size, J gene, D gene, V gene, CDR3 DNA, CDR3 protein. The D gene is left open where the match is weak. Not every row has a clone size; where given, it reads once, few, many or a size class.

clone_size: few; j_call: TRBJ1-4; d_call: NA; v_call: TRBV6-4; cdr3_nt: TGTGCCAGCAGCGCAACTATTGCAACTAATGAAAAACTGTTTTTT; cdr3_aa: CASSATIATNEKLFF
clone_size: many; j_call: TRBJ2-3; d_call: NA; v_call: TRBV7-8; cdr3_nt: TGTGCCAGCAGCACCAGAGCAGATACGCAGTATTTT; cdr3_aa: CASSTRADTQYF
clone_size: NA; j_call: TRBJ2-2; d_call: TRBD2; v_call: TRBV20-1; cdr3_nt: TGCAGTGCCAGAGGGACTAGCGGGGTCCTGACCGGGGAGCTGTTTTTT; cdr3_aa: CSARGTSGVLTGELFF
clone_size: NA; j_call: TRBJ1-3; d_call: NA; v_call: TRBV4-1; cdr3_nt: TGCGCCAGCAGCCAAGTTTGGGCCGTTGGATCTGGAAACACCATATATTTT; cdr3_aa: CASSQVWAVGSGNTIYF
clone_size: few; j_call: TRBJ2-1; d_call: NA; v_call: TRBV7-9; cdr3_nt: TGTGCCAGCAACCCGGTCGGGGGGCTCAATGAGCAGTTCTTC; cdr3_aa: CASNPVGGLNEQFF
clone_size: many; j_call: TRBJ1-1; d_call: TRBD1; v_call: TRBV13; cdr3_nt: TGTGCCAGCAGCTTCGGGACAGGGGGAATGAACACTGAAGCTTTCTTT; cdr3_aa: CASSFGTGGMNTEAFF
clone_size: NA; j_call: TRBJ1-1; d_call: TRBD1; v_call: TRBV11-1; cdr3_nt: TGTGCCAGCAGCTTAGAGGGGACAGGGCCTATGAACACTGAAGCTTTCTTT; cdr3_aa: CASSLEGTGPMNTEAFF
clone_size: NA; j_call: TRBJ2-5; d_call: NA; v_call: TRBV7-7; cdr3_nt: TGTGCTAGCAGCTTAAGACCCGGGGAGACCCAGTACTTC; cdr3_aa: CASSLRPGETQYF
clone_size: few; j_call: TRBJ2-3; d_call: TRBD2; v_call: TRBV5-5; cdr3_nt: TGTGCCAGCAGCTCGCTAGCGGGGGTAAGCACAGATACGCAGTATTTT; cdr3_aa: CASSSLAGVSTDTQYF
clone_size: NA; j_call: TRBJ1-2; d_call: TRBD1; v_call: TRBV12-3/TRBV12-4; cdr3_nt: TGTGCCAGCAGTAACCGGGACAGGATCTATGGCTACACCTTC; cdr3_aa: CASSNRDRIYGYTF
clone_size: NA; j_call: TRBJ1-2; d_call: TRBD1; v_call: TRBV27; cdr3_nt: TGTGCCAGCAGTCCCGGGACAGGAGTAACCTATGGCTACACCTTC; cdr3_aa: CASSPGTGVTYGYTF
clone_size: once; j_call: TRBJ2-2; d_call: NA; v_call: TRBV6-2/TRBV6-3; cdr3_nt: TGTGCCAACAGTTACGCCAGGGTTCTCGGGGAGCTGTTTTTT; cdr3_aa: CANSYARVLGELFF
clone_size: few; j_call: TRBJ2-1; d_call: TRBD2; v_call: TRBV7-3; cdr3_nt: TGTGCCAGCAGCCCCGCGGGGGGCCAAATCGCTGAGCAGTTCTTC; cdr3_aa: CASSPAGGQIAEQFF
clone_size: NA; j_call: TRBJ2-6; d_call: NA; v_call: TRBV4-2; cdr3_nt: TGTGCCAGCAGCCAAGATCTAAGGGCTGGGGCCAACGTCCTGACTTTC; cdr3_aa: CASSQDLRAGANVLTF
clone_size: NA; j_call: TRBJ1-2; d_call: NA; v_call: TRBV7-3; cdr3_nt: TGTGCCAGCAGCCCTGCAGGTGGGGGTCTGGACTATGGCTACACCTTC; cdr3_aa: CASSPAGGGLDYGYTF
clone_size: few; j_call: TRBJ2-1; d_call: TRBD2; v_call: TRBV7-9; cdr3_nt: TGTGCCAGCACGTTAGCGGGGAATGAGCAGTTCTTC; cdr3_aa: CASTLAGNEQFF
clone_size: few; j_call: TRBJ2-3; d_call: NA; v_call: TRBV19; cdr3_nt: TGTGCCAGTAGTATGGGTGGCAGAGGCACAGATACGCAGTATTTT; cdr3_aa: CASSMGGRGTDTQYF
clone_size: few; j_call: TRBJ1-5; d_call: NA; v_call: TRBV12-3/TRBV12-4; cdr3_nt: TGTGCCAGCGGTTCTGGGGAGCCCCAGCATTTT; cdr3_aa: CASGSGEPQHF
clone_size: NA; j_call: TRBJ2-1; d_call: TRBD1; v_call: TRBV6-1; cdr3_nt: TGTGCCAGCAGTTATGAACAGGGGGAGTACAATGAGCAGTTCTTC; cdr3_aa: CASSYEQGEYNEQFF
clone_size: few; j_call: TRBJ1-4; d_call: TRBD1; v_call: TRBV4-1; cdr3_nt: TGCGCCAGCAGCCAAGACCGGCGGGGTACCGGGACAGGGCTAAATGAAAAACTGTTTTTT; cdr3_aa: CASSQDRRGTGTGLNEKLFF
clone_size: many; j_call: TRBJ1-5; d_call: NA; v_call: TRBV7-9; cdr3_nt: TGTGCCAGCAGCTCTACCAAGCCAGGGGAGGGACAGCCCCAGCATTTT; cdr3_aa: CASSSTKPGEGQPQHF
clone_size: NA; j_call: TRBJ1-1; d_call: NA; v_call: TRBV12-5; cdr3_nt: TGTGCTAGTGGTTTGGGAAAAAATAAAGTTTTCTTT; cdr3_aa: CASGLGKNKVFF
clone_size: NA; j_call: TRBJ1-4; d_call: NA; v_call: TRBV7-6; cdr3_nt: TGTGCCAGCCACTCAGCTTTTAATGAAAAACTGTTTTTT; cdr3_aa: CASHSAFNEKLFF
clone_size: many; j_call: TRBJ1-1; d_call: TRBD1; v_call: TRBV12-3/TRBV12-4; cdr3_nt: TGTGCCAGCACCTTTTCCAAAGGGGGCGCGGACACTGAAGCTTTCTTT; cdr3_aa: CASTFSKGGADTEAFF
clone_size: few; j_call: TRBJ2-7; d_call: TRBD1; v_call: TRBV5-1; cdr3_nt: TGCGCCAGCAGCTTGGAGGGGACAGGGCACTCCTACGAGCAGTACTTC; cdr3_aa: CASSLEGTGHSYEQYF
clone_size: NA; j_call: TRBJ2-3; d_call: NA; v_call: TRBV7-9; cdr3_nt: TGTGCCAGCACCCTCCCGGGTCTTGCGGGGGCCATGGAAGATACGCAGTATTTT; cdr3_aa: CASTLPGLAGAMEDTQYF
clone_size: many; j_call: TRBJ1-5; d_call: NA; v_call: TRBV7-2; cdr3_nt: TGTGCCAGCAGCCCGGTCGGGACACCCCCGTTGCATTTT; cdr3_aa: CASSPVGTPPLHF
clone_size: many; j_call: TRBJ2-2; d_call: NA; v_call: TRBV7-9; cdr3_nt: TGTGCCAGCAGCCCAGAGGGACACACCGGGGAGCTGTTTTTT; cdr3_aa: CASSPEGHTGELFF
clone_size: once; j_call: TRBJ2-7; d_call: NA; v_call: TRBV7-6; cdr3_nt: TGTGCCAGCTGCGCGGCGGTGAGCCCGGCACAGCGTTACGAGCAGTACTTC; cdr3_aa: CASCAAVSPAQRYEQYF
clone_size: few; j_call: TRBJ1-5; d_call: NA; v_call: TRBV27; cdr3_nt: TGTGCCAGCAGTTTAAATCGGTTCGGACAGCCCCAGCATTTT; cdr3_aa: CASSLNRFGQPQHF
clone_size: once; j_call: TRBJ1-1; d_call: TRBD1; v_call: TRBV7-2; cdr3_nt: TGTGTCAGCAGCGCGGGACAGTTGAACACTGAAGCTTTCTTC; cdr3_aa: CVSSAGQLNTEAFF
clone_size: few; j_call: TRBJ1-6; d_call: NA; v_call: TRBV4-1; cdr3_nt: TGCGCCAGCAGCCAAACGATTGGAAATTCACCCCTCCACTTT; cdr3_aa: CASSQTIGNSPLHF
clone_size: NA; j_call: TRBJ2-7; d_call: NA; v_call: TRBV12-3/TRBV12-4; cdr3_nt: TGTGCCAGCAGTTTGACACTACACGAGCAGTACTTC; cdr3_aa: CASSLTLHEQYF
clone_size: NA; j_call: TRBJ1-1; d_call: NA; v_call: TRBV19; cdr3_nt: TGTGCCAGGCCTTTTTTTGAAGCTTTCTTT; cdr3_aa: CARPFFEAFF
clone_size: few; j_call: TRBJ2-6; d_call: TRBD1; v_call: TRBV6-5; cdr3_nt: TGTGCCAGCAGGAGGGACAGCTACTCTGGGGCCAACGTCCTGACTTTC; cdr3_aa: CASRRDSYSGANVLTF
clone_size: few; j_call: TRBJ2-7; d_call: NA; v_call: TRBV19; cdr3_nt: TGTGCCAGTAGTATAGTCGGGGCCAGCTACGAGCAGTACTTC; cdr3_aa: CASSIVGASYEQYF
clone_size: many; j_call: TRBJ1-4; d_call: NA; v_call: TRBV7-2; cdr3_nt: TGTGCCAGCAGCCAGCCTTGGGCTAATGAAAAACTGTTTTTT; cdr3_aa: CASSQPWANEKLFF
clone_size: NA; j_call: TRBJ2-1; d_call: NA; v_call: TRBV20-1; cdr3_nt: TGCAGTGGGCAGGGAAATACAATGCCCTACAATGAGCAGTTCTTC; cdr3_aa: CSGQGNTMPYNEQFF
clone_size: NA; j_call: TRBJ1-1; d_call: NA; v_call: TRBV5-6; cdr3_nt: TGTGCCAGCAGCTCCGACGAGGCCACTGAAGCTTTCTTT; cdr3_aa: CASSSDEATEAFF
clone_size: NA; j_call: TRBJ2-1; d_call: TRBD1; v_call: TRBV6-5; cdr3_nt: TGTGCCAGCAGTTTCATCCTCCCTGACAGGGCCTACAATGAGCAGTTCTTC; cdr3_aa: CASSFILPDRAYNEQFF
clone_size: NA; j_call: TRBJ1-1; d_call: NA; v_call: TRBV27; cdr3_nt: TGTGCCAGCAGTACCTTTGTGGCGACAATAAAAAACACTGAAGCTTTCTTT; cdr3_aa: CASSTFVATIKNTEAFF
clone_size: few; j_call: TRBJ1-1; d_call: TRBD1; v_call: TRBV7-9; cdr3_nt: TGTGCCAGCAGCTTAGATAGTACAGGGGCTGAAGCTTTCTTT; cdr3_aa: CASSLDSTGAEAFF
clone_size: many; j_call: TRBJ1-2; d_call: NA; v_call: TRBV27; cdr3_nt: TGTGCCAGCAGTTTATCAGGGGCAGGGAATGGCTACACCTTC; cdr3_aa: CASSLSGAGNGYTF
clone_size: NA; j_call: TRBJ1-2; d_call: NA; v_call: TRBV6-2/TRBV6-3; cdr3_nt: TGTGCCAGCAGTTATATCCGACAGCCTAACTATGGCTACACCTTC; cdr3_aa: CASSYIRQPNYGYTF
clone_size: NA; j_call: TRBJ1-1; d_call: NA; v_call: TRBV6-2/TRBV6-3; cdr3_nt: TGTGCCAGCAGTCCTCCATACGGGAAATGGACTGAAGCTTTCTTT; cdr3_aa: CASSPPYGKWTEAFF
clone_size: few; j_call: TRBJ2-1; d_call: TRBD2; v_call: TRBV2; cdr3_nt: TGTGCCAGCAGTGAAGTCGGGGGGGACTCTTACAATGAGCAGTTCTTC; cdr3_aa: CASSEVGGDSYNEQFF
clone_size: once; j_call: TRBJ1-1; d_call: NA; v_call: TRBV18; cdr3_nt: TGTGCCAGCTCACCGCTCTCGGAGGGCGACACTGAAGCTTTCTTT; cdr3_aa: CASSPLSEGDTEAFF
clone_size: NA; j_call: TRBJ2-7; d_call: TRBD2; v_call: TRBV11-2; cdr3_nt: TGTGCCAGCAGCTTAGGGGCTAGCGGGGTCCACGAGCAGTACTTC; cdr3_aa: CASSLGASGVHEQYF
clone_size: NA; j_call: TRBJ2-7; d_call: NA; v_call: TRBV27; cdr3_nt: TGTGCCAGCAGTTTCGGTAAGGGGGCCTACGAGCAGTACTTC; cdr3_aa: CASSFGKGAYEQYF
clone_size: NA; j_call: TRBJ2-1; d_call: NA; v_call: TRBV6-5; cdr3_nt: TGTGCCAGCAGTTACCCGTCCACCCGGGAGCAGTTCTTC; cdr3_aa: CASSYPSTREQFF
clone_size: NA; j_call: TRBJ2-1; d_call: NA; v_call: TRBV15; cdr3_nt: TGTGCCACCAGATCGGACAGACAAGGGCAGAATGAGCAGTTCTTC; cdr3_aa: CATRSDRQGQNEQFF
clone_size: NA; j_call: TRBJ2-1; d_call: TRBD2; v_call: TRBV7-9; cdr3_nt: TGTGCCAGCAGCCCGCACACTAGCGGGGGGGCGAATGAGCAGTTCTTC; cdr3_aa: CASSPHTSGGANEQFF
clone_size: few; j_call: TRBJ2-7; d_call: NA; v_call: TRBV6-1; cdr3_nt: TGTGCCAGCAGCGGGGGACTGCTCTACGAGCAGTACTTC; cdr3_aa: CASSGGLLYEQYF
clone_size: NA; j_call: TRBJ2-1; d_call: TRBD2; v_call: TRBV6-8; cdr3_nt: TGTGCCAGCAGCTACAGGGTGTCTAGCGGGAATACCACTTACAATGAGCAGTTCTTC; cdr3_aa: CASSYRVSSGNTTYNEQFF